This entry describes one T cell receptor (beta chain). What this receptor recognizes is not known. Base-call qualities are not available, and no considerably larger clone is one nucleotide away. The source of the sample is a study of radiation and T cells in renal cell carcinoma (TCRdb year 2020). With regard to the full study: The samples were drawn from a clinical trial, where primary renal cell carcinomas were treated with 15 Gy of stereotactic body radiation therapy and then removed by nephrectomy 4 weeks afterward. In the 53 samples combined, around 3.9 million unique CDR3 nucleotide sequences were found, encoding about 2,700,000 unique CDR3 amino acid sequences. In total, 50 to 60 samples underwent TCR beta sequencing: approximately 25 tumors plus 27 peripheral blood samples. Overall results and qualifications from the work: Because no pretreatment tumor biopsies were available, whether clonotypes were present in the tumor at baseline could not be determined. With a single-armed trial design, the study had no way to address how radiation dose or scheduling affects the TCR repertoire. An increase in top tumor clonotypes in blood was observed from baseline to 2 weeks post-radiation, followed by contraction by 4 weeks, which was taken to suggest transient expansion of tumor-resident clones. Blood repertoire dynamics were not followed beyond 4 weeks after treatment.

Reading from cysteine to phenylalanine, the CDR3 counts 16 amino acids. Kept here is only the CDR3 DNA, which spans 48 bases and is read in frame from base 1. From a lookup of the germline V gene, CDR1 and CDR2 are MDHEN and SYDVKM. V lost 6 bases and J lost 6 bases; the stretch between them is 20 bases long. The time point label for this specimen denotes: baseline pretreatment blood. The sample's treatment or condition, from its label and the paper: 15 Gy SBRT to primary tumor, nephrectomy 4 weeks later. Serial peripheral blood from radiation-treated patients was sampled at baseline, 2 weeks and 4 weeks after SBRT to track tumor-enriched clonotypes. All patients had renal cell carcinoma with clear cell pathology. Genomic DNA for TCR sequencing was prepared using the QIAamp DNA Blood Mini Kit (Qiagen). The analyses included only samples that passed all quality control checks. The immunoSEQ kit was used, according to the manufacturer's recommendations, to generate TCR beta libraries from genomic DNA. Library preparation used a first multiplex PCR with proprietary primers, then a second PCR adding unique barcodes, with bead cleanups after each round. A positive control reaction and a negative control reaction, both provided in the kit, were run with every batch of samples. The final libraries were assessed on an Agilent 4200 TapeStation D1000 ScreenTape, pooled by volume, and quantified by qPCR. Sequencing ran on an Illumina NextSeq500 with a MidOutput 150-cycle cartridge, using 156 Read1 and 15 Index1 cycles with kit custom primers. The pooled library was loaded at about 0.96 pM, and about 20% PhiX control was spiked in. On the study's bioinformatics: Vendor-processed data were analyzed in R, with a clonotype defined as all T cells sharing the same CDR3 nucleotide sequence. In the clone abundance analyses, frequencies in each sample were normalized to that sample's 10,000 most abundant clones. Public T cell clones, which averaged fewer than five per sample, were removed prior to analysis. Tumor-enriched and baseline blood-enriched clonotypes were defined by at least a 32-fold difference in abundance between compartments. A beta-binomial differential abundance model was applied to find clonotypes that expanded or contracted between blood time points. The Baroni-Urbani and Buser coefficient was used to measure tumor-blood repertoire similarity, and groups were compared with two-tailed Wilcoxon tests in R. TCRdb provides this immuneACCESS table in a form limited to in-frame rearrangements. Some clones are lacking; in checked studies, under half of them reflect an unresolved V gene, and why the rest are absent is not known. From that table come the V and J calls and clone size; the DNA was used to work out D and trimming. The sample includes over 85,000 clones, with roughly four fifths observed a single time. 5% to 7.5% of the sample is taken by the ten largest.

In this chain, TRBV28 is recombined with TRBJ1-4; TRBD1 is a possible D gene, resting on 6 matching bases. The sequenced sample was blood, obtained from a patient whose treatment included radiotherapy and nephrectomy. The source of this sequence is a man between 60 and 75 years old with renal cell carcinoma. The DNA is TGTGCCAGCAGCTCACATGCCGGGACACGTCATGAAAAACTGTTTTTT. This codes for CASSSHAGTRHEKLFF.